Each of the 20 T cell receptor beta chains below was sequenced from the same sample in a study of molecular identifiers for immune sequencing clone quantification (dated by TCRdb to 2016 to 2018). Receptors were amplified or captured by PCR. Sequencing was performed on an Illumina HiSeq 4000. TCRdb handled the public reads itself, with Q25 trimming in fastp and clone calling in MiXCR, and kept productive beta chains. A single entry per CDR3 protein holds the most common genes and DNA from its merged rows. The sample table lists fewer than 75,000 distinct CDR3 sequences, around a sixth of them with a count of one. Together, the top ten hold 1.4% to 1.5% of the sample. Sequencing used naive CD8+ T cells from blood, with Jurkat cell RNA spiked in. The cell subset or site label of this sample denotes: FACS-sorted CD8+CD4-CCR7+CD45RA+ naive T cells. These receptor sequences come from a human donor in good health. Some libraries in this study had Jurkat cell RNA spiked in.

As regards this clonotype: A much larger clonotype is one base distant, so this may be a read error. This chain uses TRBV4-1 with TRBJ2-1; possible D gene TRBD2, 5 bases. The V end was cut by 5 bases, the J end by 7 bases, with 18 bases between. Germline loops: CDR1 MGHRA, CDR2 YSYEKL. CDR3 size: 15 residues. CDR3: CASSYNAGISNEQFF. In nucleotides, the CDR3 is TGCGCCAGCAGCTACAACGCCGGGATTAGTAATGAGCAGTTCTTC.

With regard to this clonotype: This could be a read error, since a much larger clone is one nucleotide away. The CDR3 region has the DNA TGTGCCGGTAGTCTTCTAGCAAACTCCTACGAGCAGTACTTC. Translation gives CAGSLLANSYEQYF. The rearrangement uses TRBV19 and TRBJ2-7; a weak D match, TRBD2 (5 bases). CDR1 LNHDA and CDR2 SQIVND come from the germline V gene (reference sequence). CDR3 length: 14 residues. The complete variable domain, with remaining parts taken from reference TRBV19 and TRBJ2-7, reads DGGITQSPKYLFRKEGQNVTLSCEQNLNHDAMYWYRQDPGQGLRLIYYSQIVNDFQKGDIAEGYSVSREKKESFPLTVTSAQKNPTAFYLCAGSLLANSYEQYFGPGTRLTVT.

V usage is TRBV4-2 and J usage is TRBJ2-3; TRBD1 is a possible D gene (6 bases). The CDR3 sequence is 16 residues long. CDR1 and CDR2 from the germline V gene are LGHNA and YNFKEQ. The V and J ends lost 8 bases and 3 bases respectively, with 21 bases between them. CDR3 nucleotide sequence: TGTGCCAGCGGCCCCCTACCGGGACAAGTTACAGATACGCAGTATTTT. As protein: CASGPLPGQVTDTQYF.

V gene TRBV10-3 combines with J gene TRBJ2-4; D may correspond to TRBD1 or TRBD2 (6 bases each). In germline, CDR1 is ENHRY, CDR2 SYGVKD. V was cut by 3 bases and J by 5 bases, with 11 bases left in between. The CDR3 is made up of 14 amino acids. The CDR3: CAISDPGEENIQYF. CDR3 DNA sequence: TGTGCCATCAGTGACCCAGGGGAGGAAAACATTCAGTACTTC.

On this clonotype: A read error may be the cause here, since a much bigger clone is one base away. The V gene is TRBV7-9, the J gene TRBJ1-1, with unresolved D. Germline CDR1 and CDR2: SEHNR and FQNEAQ (reference sequence). Between the trimmed V and J ends, which lost 2 bases and 6 bases, there was a span of 4 bases. The CDR3 is 11 residues long. The CDR3, as DNA: TGTGCCAGCAGCTTAAGCGCTGAAGCTTTCTTT. As protein: CASSLSAEAFF.

The chain joins TRBV7-2 to TRBJ2-1; D is undetermined. In germline, CDR1 is SGHTA, CDR2 FQGNSA. The V end lost 1 base, the J end lost 1 base, and 8 bases lay between the germline ends. This CDR3 contains 15 residues. The CDR3 reads CASSLGLGSYNEQFF. CDR3 DNA sequence: TGTGCCAGCAGCTTAGGGCTAGGGTCCTACAATGAGCAGTTCTTC.

This clonotype was recorded at least ten times. CDR3 sequence reads: CAWREGASNTGELFF. The CDR3 DNA reads as TGTGCCTGGAGAGAAGGGGCTTCGAACACCGGGGAGCTGTTTTTT. The chain couples TRBV30 to TRBJ2-2, with D perhaps matching TRBD1 (5 bases). CDR1 is GTSNPN and CDR2 is SVGIG in the germline V gene (reference sequence). The CDR3 covers 15 residues. V shed 3 bases and J shed 0 bases, with 11 bases lying between them.

This clonotype was seen repeatedly, ten times or more. The rearrangement joins TRBV23-1 to TRBJ2-5; possible D gene TRBD1, 6 bases. TRBV23-1 is designated an ORF whose function remains uncertain. This CDR3 is 19 amino acids long. With 0 bases removed from V and 1 base from J, the gap between germline ends came to 21 bases. The CDR3, as DNA: TGCGCCAGCAGTCAATCTTATGAGTGGTGGTGGACAGCCCAAGAGACCCAGTACTTC. It yields the protein CASSQSYEWWWTAQETQYF.

About this clonotype: Mismatch with germline at one junction end may stem from a read error. V is TRBV11-1 and J is TRBJ2-1; 7 bases line up with TRBD1. The CDR3 runs to 14 residues. Germline-derived CDR1 and CDR2 are SGHAT and FQDESV (reference sequence). The CDR3 nucleotides are TGTGCCGGCAGCTTAGGTGACAGGGTCAATGAGCAGTTCTTC. Translated: CAGSLGDRVNEQFF.

As to this clonotype: An end of the junction does not agree with germline; a read error may underlie this. The chain has TRBV12-3 or TRBV12-4 and TRBJ2-1; D is uncertain. CDR3 length: 14 amino acids. Here the CDR3 DNA reads TGTGCCAGCGGGTTATCATTGAATGTTGGTGAGCAGCTCTTC. This codes for CASGLSLNVGEQLF.

This clonotype was seen repeatedly, ten times or more. The chain couples TRBV12-5 to TRBJ2-3; 7 positions agree with TRBD2. The CDR3 is 14 residues long. The germline V gene has CDR1 LGHNT and CDR2 FRNRAP. V was clipped by 8 bases and J by 5 bases; unmatched bases: 10. DNA of the CDR3: TGTGCTAGTTTACTAGCGTCACTGGGAGATACGCAGTATTTT. Amino acids: CASLLASLGDTQYF.

This clonotype was seen many times. The chain uses TRBV19 and TRBJ2-7; 7 positions agree with TRBD1. V shed 4 bases, J shed 9 bases, and the junction held 3 bases outside the gene matches. Germline V gene lookup returns CDR1 LNHDA and CDR2 SQIVND (reference sequence). The CDR3 spans 11 residues. CDR3 nucleotide sequence: TGTGCCAGTAGTACCCCAGGGGGGCAGTACTTC. Translating gives CASSTPGGQYF.

This clonotype was counted many times. V is TRBV29-1 and J is TRBJ2-5; D unresolved. V shed 3 bases and J shed 5 bases, with 10 bases lying between them. In germline, CDR1 is SQVTM, CDR2 ANQGSEA. The CDR3 is 12 amino acids. The CDR3 DNA reads TGCAGCGTTGATGTTAGTGGGGAGACCCAGTACTTC. The encoded protein is CSVDVSGETQYF.

Points on this clonotype: The CDR3 end shows no conserved phenylalanine or tryptophan, and so a read error is likely. This rearrangement joins TRBV5-1 to TRBJ2-3; D possibly corresponds to TRBD2 (5 bases). Trimming shortened V by 4 bases and J by 2 bases, and 14 bases separated the two germline ends. This CDR3 spans 15 amino acids. In germline, CDR1 is SGHRS, CDR2 YFSETQ. CDR3 nucleotide sequence: TGCGCCAGCAGCCACGAGGGTTACATCACAGATACGCAGTATTTA. Translated, it gives CASSHEGYITDTQYL.

This clonotype was detected many times. The V and J genes are TRBV18 and TRBJ2-1; 8 bases line up with TRBD2. Per the germline V gene, CDR1 is KGHSH and CDR2 is LQKENI. V was clipped by 5 bases and J by 2 bases; unmatched bases: 5. This CDR3 is 15 amino acids long. The CDR3 coding sequence is TGTGCCAGCTCAACCAGCGGGAGTACCTACAATGAGCAGTTCTTC. As protein: CASSTSGSTYNEQFF. Combining the CDR3 with reference TRBV18 and TRBJ2-1 gives the whole variable domain NAGVMQNPRHLVRRRGQEARLRCSPMKGHSHVYWYRQLPEEGLKFMVYLQKENIIDESGMPKERFSAEFPKEGPSILRIQQVVRGDSAAYFCASSTSGSTYNEQFFGPGTRLTVL.

At least ten counts were recorded for this clonotype. This chain joins TRBV4-2 and TRBJ2-7, with D possibly being TRBD2 (5 bases). Germline-derived CDR1 and CDR2 are LGHNA and YNFKEQ. The ends were cut back, 4 bases at V and 2 bases at J, with 18 bases in the middle. The CDR3 totals 16 residues. Written as DNA, the CDR3 is TGTGCCAGCAGCCCCCAAAGCGTCCGGGGTGCCTACGAGCAGTACTTC. Translated: CASSPQSVRGAYEQYF.

This clonotype was observed at least ten times. The chain carries TRBV7-8 and TRBJ2-5; D is possibly TRBD2 (6 bases). The CDR3 has 16 amino acids. The V gene's germline CDR1 is SGHVS and CDR2 FQNEAQ. V was clipped by 7 bases and J by 3 bases, with 21 bases between them. DNA of the CDR3: TGTGCCAGCACCCACGGGGGTCGTGTCTTCAAAGAGACCCAGTACTTC. This codes for CASTHGGRVFKETQYF.

This clonotype appeared many times. The V call is TRBV13, the J call TRBJ2-5; D may be TRBD1 (5 bases). Germline V CDR1 and CDR2: PRHDT, FYEKMQ (reference sequence). The CDR3 loop spans 15 amino acids. Trimming cost V 3 bases and J 4 bases, with 15 bases left between them. The CDR3 reads CASSLQGRIGETQYF. The CDR3 DNA reads TGTGCCAGCAGCTTGCAGGGTCGAATTGGAGAGACCCAGTACTTC.

This clonotype showed up many times. CDR3 sequence (DNA): TGTGCCAGCAGCCAAGAGGGACAGGGGGCGAGCAATCAGCCCCAGCATTTT. It is translated as CASSQEGQGASNQPQHF. This chain joins TRBV3-1 and TRBJ1-5, with 12 positions matching TRBD1. With 0 bases clipped from V and 1 base from J, the junction kept 1 base outside the gene matches. The CDR3 is 17 residues long. Germline V gene data show CDR1 as LGHDT and CDR2 as YNNKEL (reference sequence).

The chain employs TRBV7-8 and TRBJ2-7, with 7 bases matching TRBD2. The CDR3 runs to 16 residues. V shed 0 bases and J 2 bases; nucleotides not matched to a gene: 7. Germline V lookup: CDR1 SGHVS, CDR2 FQNEAQ. In DNA form, the CDR3 reads TGTGCCAGCAGCTTAGCGCAACGGGGGGTCGCCTACGAGCAGTACTTC. It translates to CASSLAQRGVAYEQYF.